This TCR beta chain was sequenced for a study of tumor and adjacent non-tumor tissue in lung cancer. Study information: Some 3.9 million productive TCRbeta reads were obtained per sample on average.

Findings and caveats of the study: Patients with more diverse tumor TCRs had worse survival.

Note on this clonotype: Antigen unknown. A much more abundant neighbour one base away suggests this may be a read error.

Three rounds of nested PCR, following a modified ARM-PCR protocol, produced the TCRbeta library. TCRdb used MiXCR to reprocess the multiplex PCR reads, holding one entry per CDR3 protein. The data contain 120,000 to 150,000 distinct CDR3 sequences, around two thirds of them singletons. The template was RNA from unsorted bulk tissue. Newly diagnosed lung cancer patients had thoracic surgery in China, August–late 2014, without prior chemotherapy. Sequenced: lung tumor tissue. This TCR derives from a man in his sixties with small cell lung cancer.

The CDR3 sequence is CASSQRDRSNQSQHF. DNA of the CDR3: TGTGCCAGCAGCCAACGAGACAGGAGCAATCAGTCCCAGCATTTT. V is TRBV12-3 or TRBV12-4 and J is TRBJ1-5, with a tentative D call TRBD1 (6 bases). The length of the CDR3 is 15 residues.